A selection of T cell receptor beta chains follows, all from one sample in a study of OX40 agonist ivuxolimab in advanced cancers. Sequenced by immunoSEQ multiplex PCR; TCRdb stores in-frame clones only, minus some. The repertoire consists of roughly 66,000 clones, with 80% occurring once and the leading ten covering 1.2%. This sample comprised CD4+ or CD8+ T cells sorted from blood, obtained in a trial of the OX40 agonist ivuxolimab. The source is an adult with an advanced solid tumor such as melanoma, head and neck, liver or kidney cancer. The conserved cysteine and the conserved F or W are not part of the CDR3 here. Fields, in order: V gene, clone size, J gene, CDR3 protein. Clone size is not always given. Where it is, it says once, few, many or a class for expanded clones.

TRBV29-1,-,TRBJ2-3,SVEIGDTQY
TRBV7-9,-,TRBJ2-7,ASSPTGTLYEQY
TRBV9,-,TRBJ2-6,ASSARISGANVLT
TRBV28,-,TRBJ1-2,ASSLTDYGYT
TRBV11-2,-,TRBJ2-5,ASSLGLGGETQY
TRBV10-3,-,TRBJ1-2,AISEDTDRAIRGYT
TRBV5-4,-,TRBJ1-1,ASGADYTEAF
TRBV11-2,-,TRBJ2-5,ASSPRTSQETQY
TRBV11-2,-,TRBJ1-1,ASSVDGGEAF
TRBV6-5,-,TRBJ2-5,ASSYSNGGETQY
TRBV15,-,TRBJ2-5,ATSSRGGKETQY
TRBV6-5,-,TRBJ1-3,ASSLNRWRGNTIY
TRBV7-2,few,TRBJ1-1,ASSFYSGPNTEAF
TRBV5-1,-,TRBJ2-4,ASSLAGGNIQY
TRBV13,-,TRBJ2-1,ASARLGRYNEQF
TRBV6-5,once,TRBJ1-3,ATLSGNTIY
TRBV19,-,TRBJ2-2,ASSTRGNTGELF
TRBV27,-,TRBJ1-5,ASGQGHSNQPQH
TRBV6-1,-,TRBJ1-6,ASSERGDRPYNSPLH
TRBV2,-,TRBJ1-2,ASHRDRDGYT
TRBV14,-,TRBJ1-2,ASSQEIGGRGYT